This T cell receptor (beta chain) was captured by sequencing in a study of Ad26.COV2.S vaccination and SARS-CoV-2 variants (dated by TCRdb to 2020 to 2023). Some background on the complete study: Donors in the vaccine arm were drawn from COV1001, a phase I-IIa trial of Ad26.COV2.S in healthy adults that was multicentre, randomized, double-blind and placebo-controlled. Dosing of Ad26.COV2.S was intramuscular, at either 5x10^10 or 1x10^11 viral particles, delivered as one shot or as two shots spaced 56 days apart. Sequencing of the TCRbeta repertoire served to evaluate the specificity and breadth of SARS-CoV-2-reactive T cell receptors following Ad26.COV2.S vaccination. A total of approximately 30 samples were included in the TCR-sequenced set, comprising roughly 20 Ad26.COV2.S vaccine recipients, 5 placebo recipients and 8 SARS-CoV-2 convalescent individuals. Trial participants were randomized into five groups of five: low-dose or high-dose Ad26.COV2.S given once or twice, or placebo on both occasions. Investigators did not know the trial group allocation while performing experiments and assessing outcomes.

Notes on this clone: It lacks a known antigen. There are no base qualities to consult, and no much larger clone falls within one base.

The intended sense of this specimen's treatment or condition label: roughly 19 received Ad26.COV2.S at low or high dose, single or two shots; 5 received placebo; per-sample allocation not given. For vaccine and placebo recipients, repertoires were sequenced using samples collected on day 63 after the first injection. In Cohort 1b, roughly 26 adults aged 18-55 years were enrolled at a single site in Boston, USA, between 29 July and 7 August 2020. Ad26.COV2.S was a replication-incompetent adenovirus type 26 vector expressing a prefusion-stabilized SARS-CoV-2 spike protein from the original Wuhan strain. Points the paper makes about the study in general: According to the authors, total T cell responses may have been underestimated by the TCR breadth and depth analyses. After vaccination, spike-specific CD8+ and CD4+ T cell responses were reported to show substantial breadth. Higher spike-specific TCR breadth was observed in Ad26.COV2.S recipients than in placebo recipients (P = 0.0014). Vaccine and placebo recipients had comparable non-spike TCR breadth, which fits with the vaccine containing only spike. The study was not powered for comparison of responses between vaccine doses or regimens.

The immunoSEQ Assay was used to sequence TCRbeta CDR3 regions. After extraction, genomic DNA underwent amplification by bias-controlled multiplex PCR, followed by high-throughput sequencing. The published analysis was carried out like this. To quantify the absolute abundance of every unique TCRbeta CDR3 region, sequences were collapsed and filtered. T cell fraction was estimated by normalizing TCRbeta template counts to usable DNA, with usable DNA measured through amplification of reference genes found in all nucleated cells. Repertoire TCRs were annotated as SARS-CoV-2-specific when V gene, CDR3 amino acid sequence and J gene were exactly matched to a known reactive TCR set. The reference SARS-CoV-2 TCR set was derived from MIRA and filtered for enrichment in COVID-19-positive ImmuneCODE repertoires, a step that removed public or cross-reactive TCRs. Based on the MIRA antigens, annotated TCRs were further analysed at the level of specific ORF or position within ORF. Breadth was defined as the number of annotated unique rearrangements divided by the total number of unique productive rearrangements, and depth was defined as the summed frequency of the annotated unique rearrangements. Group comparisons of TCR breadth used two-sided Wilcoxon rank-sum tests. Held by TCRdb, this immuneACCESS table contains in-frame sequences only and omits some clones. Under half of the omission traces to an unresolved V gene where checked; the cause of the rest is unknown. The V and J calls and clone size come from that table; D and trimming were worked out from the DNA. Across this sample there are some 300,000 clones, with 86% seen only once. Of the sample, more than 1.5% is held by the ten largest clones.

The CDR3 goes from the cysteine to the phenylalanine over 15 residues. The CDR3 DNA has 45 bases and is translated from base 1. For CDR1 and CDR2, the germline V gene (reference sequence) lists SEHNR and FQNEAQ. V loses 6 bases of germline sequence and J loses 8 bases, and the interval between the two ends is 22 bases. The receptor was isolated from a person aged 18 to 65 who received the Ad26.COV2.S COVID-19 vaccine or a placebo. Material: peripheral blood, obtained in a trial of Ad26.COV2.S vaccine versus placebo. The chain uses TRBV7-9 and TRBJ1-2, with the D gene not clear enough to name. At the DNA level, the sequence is TGTGCCAGCAGGAAATCTACCGGATTCCAAGGCGGCTACACCTTC. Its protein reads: CASRKSTGFQGGYTF.